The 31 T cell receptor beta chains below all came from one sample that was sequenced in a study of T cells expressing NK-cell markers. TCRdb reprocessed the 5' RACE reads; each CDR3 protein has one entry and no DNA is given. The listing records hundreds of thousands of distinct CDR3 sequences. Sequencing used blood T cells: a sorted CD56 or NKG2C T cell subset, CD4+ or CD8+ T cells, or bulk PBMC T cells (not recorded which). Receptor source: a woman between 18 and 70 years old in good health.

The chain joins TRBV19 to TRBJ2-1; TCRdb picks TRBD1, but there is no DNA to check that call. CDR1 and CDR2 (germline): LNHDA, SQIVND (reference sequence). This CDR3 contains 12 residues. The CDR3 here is CASNRHPNEQFF.

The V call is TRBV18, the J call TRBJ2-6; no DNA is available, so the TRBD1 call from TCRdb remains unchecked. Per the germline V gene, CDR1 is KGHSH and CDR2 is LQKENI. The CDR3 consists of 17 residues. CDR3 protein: CASALAQGVAGANVLTF.

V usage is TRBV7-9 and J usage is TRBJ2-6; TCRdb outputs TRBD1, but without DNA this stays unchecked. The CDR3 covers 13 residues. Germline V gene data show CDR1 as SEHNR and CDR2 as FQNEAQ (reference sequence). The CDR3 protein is CASNFGALSVLTF.

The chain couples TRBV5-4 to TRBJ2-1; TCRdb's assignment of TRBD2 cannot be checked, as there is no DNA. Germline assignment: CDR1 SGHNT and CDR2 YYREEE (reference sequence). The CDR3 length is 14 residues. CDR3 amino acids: CASSVPSGSNEQFF. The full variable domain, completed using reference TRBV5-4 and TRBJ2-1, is ETGVTQSPTHLIKTRGQQVTLRCSSQSGHNTVSWYQQALGQGPQFIFQYYREEENGRGNFPPRFSGLQFPNYSSELNVNALELDDSALYLCASSVPSGSNEQFFGPGTRLTVL.

The CDR3 sequence is CSATELAGAKDTQYF. The V call is TRBV20-1, the J call TRBJ2-3; TCRdb reports TRBD2, a call that lacks DNA to check it against. Germline V lookup: CDR1 DFQATT, CDR2 SNEGSKA (reference sequence). This CDR3 has 15 residues.

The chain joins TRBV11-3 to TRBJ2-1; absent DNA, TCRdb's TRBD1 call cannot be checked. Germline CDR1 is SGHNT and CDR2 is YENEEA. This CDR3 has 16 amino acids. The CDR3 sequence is CASSFTGTGAYNEQFF.

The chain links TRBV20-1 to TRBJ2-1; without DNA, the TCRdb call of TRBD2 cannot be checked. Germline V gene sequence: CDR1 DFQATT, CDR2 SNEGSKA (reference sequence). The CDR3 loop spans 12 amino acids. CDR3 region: CSARAGGGEQFF.

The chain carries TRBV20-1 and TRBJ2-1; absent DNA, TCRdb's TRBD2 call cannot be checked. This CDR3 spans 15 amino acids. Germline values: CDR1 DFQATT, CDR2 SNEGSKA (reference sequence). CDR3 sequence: CSASPGSGANNEQFF.

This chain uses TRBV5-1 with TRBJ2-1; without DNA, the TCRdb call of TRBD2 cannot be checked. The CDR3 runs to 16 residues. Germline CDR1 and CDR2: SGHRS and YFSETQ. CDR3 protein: CASSLIAAGGQREQFF.

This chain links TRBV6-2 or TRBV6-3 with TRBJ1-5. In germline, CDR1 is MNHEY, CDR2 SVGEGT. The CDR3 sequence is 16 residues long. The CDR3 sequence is CASSGTAGRGNQPQHF.

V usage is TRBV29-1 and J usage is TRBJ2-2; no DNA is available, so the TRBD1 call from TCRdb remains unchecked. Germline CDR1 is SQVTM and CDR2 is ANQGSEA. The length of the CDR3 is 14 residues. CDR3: CSVPNRESAGELFF.

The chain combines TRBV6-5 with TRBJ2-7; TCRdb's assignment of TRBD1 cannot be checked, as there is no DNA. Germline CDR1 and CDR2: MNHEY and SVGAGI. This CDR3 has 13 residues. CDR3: CASSYMGQNEQYF.

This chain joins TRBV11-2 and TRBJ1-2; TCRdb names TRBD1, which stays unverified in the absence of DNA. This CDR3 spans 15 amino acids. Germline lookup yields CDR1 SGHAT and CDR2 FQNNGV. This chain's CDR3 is CASSWGGQGVYGYTF. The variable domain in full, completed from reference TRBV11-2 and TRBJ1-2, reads EAGVAQSPRYKIIEKRQSVAFWCNPISGHATLYWYQQILGQGPKLLIQFQNNGVVDDSQLPKDRFSAERLKGVDSTLKIQPAKLEDSAVYLCASSWGGQGVYGYTFGSGTRLTVV.

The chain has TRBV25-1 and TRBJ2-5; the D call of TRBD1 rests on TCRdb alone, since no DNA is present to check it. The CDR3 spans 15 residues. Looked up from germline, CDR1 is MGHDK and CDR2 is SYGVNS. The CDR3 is CASSEHRDTQETQYF.

Here the CDR3 reads CASSKTSLRADTQYF. The V and J genes are TRBV7-9 and TRBJ2-3. Germline CDR1 and CDR2: SEHNR and FQNEAQ (reference sequence). The CDR3 spans 15 residues.

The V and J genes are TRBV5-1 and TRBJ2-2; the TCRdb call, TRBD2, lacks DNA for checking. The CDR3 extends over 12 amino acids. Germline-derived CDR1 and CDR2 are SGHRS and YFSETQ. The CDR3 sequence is CASSFGTQQLFF.

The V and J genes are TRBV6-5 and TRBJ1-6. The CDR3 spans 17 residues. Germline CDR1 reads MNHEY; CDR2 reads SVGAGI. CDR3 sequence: CASSFTDRGSYNSPLHF.

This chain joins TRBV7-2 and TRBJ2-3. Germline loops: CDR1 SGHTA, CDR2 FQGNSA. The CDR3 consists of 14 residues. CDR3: CASSSAGAADTQYF.

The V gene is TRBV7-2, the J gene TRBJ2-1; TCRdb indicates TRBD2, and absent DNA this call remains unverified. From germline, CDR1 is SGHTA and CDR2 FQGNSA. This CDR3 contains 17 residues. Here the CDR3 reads CASSLTAGGQGYNEQFF.

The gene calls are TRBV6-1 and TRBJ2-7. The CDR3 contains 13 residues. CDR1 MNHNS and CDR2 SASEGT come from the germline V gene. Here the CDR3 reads CASSPVAVREQYF.

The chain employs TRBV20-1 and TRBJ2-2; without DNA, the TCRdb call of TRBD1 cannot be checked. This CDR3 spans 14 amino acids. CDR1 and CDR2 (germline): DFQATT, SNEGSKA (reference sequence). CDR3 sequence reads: CSAKIPGTTSELFF.

This CDR3 reads CASSVSRPQETQYF. The rearrangement links TRBV6-1 to TRBJ2-5. CDR1 is MNHNS and CDR2 is SASEGT in the germline V gene. The CDR3 extends over 14 amino acids.

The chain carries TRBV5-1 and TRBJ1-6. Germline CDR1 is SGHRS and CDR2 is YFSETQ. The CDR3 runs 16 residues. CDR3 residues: CASSLAGSRPNSPLHF. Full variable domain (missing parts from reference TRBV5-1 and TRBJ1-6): KAGVTQTPRYLIKTRGQQVTLSCSPISGHRSVSWYQQTPGQGLQFLFEYFSETQRNKGNFPGRFSGRQFSNSRSEMNVSTLELGDSALYLCASSLAGSRPNSPLHFGNGTRLTVT.

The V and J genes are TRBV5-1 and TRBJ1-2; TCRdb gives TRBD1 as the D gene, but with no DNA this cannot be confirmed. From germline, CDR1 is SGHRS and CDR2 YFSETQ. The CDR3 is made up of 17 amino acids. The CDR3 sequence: CASSLGGFGQPSYGYTF.

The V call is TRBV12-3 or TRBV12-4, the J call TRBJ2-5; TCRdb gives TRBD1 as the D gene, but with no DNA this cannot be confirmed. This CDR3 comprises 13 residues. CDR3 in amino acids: CASSSLGGGTQYF.

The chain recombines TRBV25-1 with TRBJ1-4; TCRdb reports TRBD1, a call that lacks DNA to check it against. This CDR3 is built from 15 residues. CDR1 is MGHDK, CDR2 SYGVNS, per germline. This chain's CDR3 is CASSARDRVDEKLFF. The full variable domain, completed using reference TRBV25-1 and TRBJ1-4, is EADIYQTPRYLVIGTGKKITLECSQTMGHDKMYWYQQDPGMELHLIHYSYGVNSTEKGDLSSESTVSRIRTEHFPLTLESARPSHTSQYLCASSARDRVDEKLFFGSGTQLSVL.

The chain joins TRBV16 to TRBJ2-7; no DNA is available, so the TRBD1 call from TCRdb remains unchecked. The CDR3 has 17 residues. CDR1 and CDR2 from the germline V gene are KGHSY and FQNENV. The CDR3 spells CASSQSGPDRGVFEQYF.

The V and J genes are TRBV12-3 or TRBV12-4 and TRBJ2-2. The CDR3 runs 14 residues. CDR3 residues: CASSFWTDTGELFF.

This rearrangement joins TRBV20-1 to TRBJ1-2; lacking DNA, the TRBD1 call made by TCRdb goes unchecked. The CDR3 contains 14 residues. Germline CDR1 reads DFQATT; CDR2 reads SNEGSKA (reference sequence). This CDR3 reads CSARIQGVGYGYTF.

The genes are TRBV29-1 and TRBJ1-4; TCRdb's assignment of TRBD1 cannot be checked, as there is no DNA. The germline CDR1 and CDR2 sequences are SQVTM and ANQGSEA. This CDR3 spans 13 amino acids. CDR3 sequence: CSVGAAENEKLFF.

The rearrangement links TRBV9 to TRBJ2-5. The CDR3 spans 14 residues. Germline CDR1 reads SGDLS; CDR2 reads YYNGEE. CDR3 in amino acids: CASSVQGIEETQYF.